Sequencing of this T cell receptor beta chain was carried out in a study of cytomegalovirus exposure and HLA in healthy donors. The V end was cut by 2 bases, the J end by 10 bases, with 13 bases between. Germline lookup yields CDR1 MDHEN and CDR2 SYDVKM. This CDR3 region has 13 residues. Primers included in the PCR were 60 Vbeta and 13 Jbeta primers. Libraries were prepared by immunoSEQ multiplex PCR; TCRdb keeps only in-frame clonotypes and omits some of them. The sample holds some 170,000 clones, roughly four fifths seen once. The rearrangement joins TRBV28 to TRBJ2-3; no reliable D call. This clonotype was sampled from a woman aged 45-65 years in good health and CMV-seronegative. The sample comprised PBMCs. The CDR3 bases are TGTGCCAGCAGTTTAATTGTCAAGCGTCCGCAGTATTTT. Its translation is CASSLIVKRPQYF.